These T cell receptor beta chains were read from a single sample in a study of graft-versus-host responses after intestinal transplantation. Libraries were prepared by immunoSEQ multiplex PCR; TCRdb keeps only in-frame clonotypes and omits some of them. Found here are about 120,000 clones, roughly 96% of them singletons; the top ten hold more than 2.5%. Their target antigens are unknown. Sequencing used unstimulated CD8+ T cells sorted from spleen or lymph node cells, obtained before intestinal transplant. The receptors were sampled from a human donor who received an intestinal transplant. Both conserved end residues are part of each CDR3. The size of a clone is reported for some rows only, either as once, few or many, or as a class for expanded clones.

TRBV4-1	NA	TRBJ2-1	CASSQDSPLAGLSYNEQFF
TRBV7-2	NA	TRBJ1-1	CASNPQAGGLGTEAFF
TRBV15	NA	TRBJ1-4	CATSSDGWGATNEKLFF
TRBV6-5	once	TRBJ2-3	CASSSSRDTTDTQYF
TRBV27	once	TRBJ1-5	CASSLTGGDNQPQHF
TRBV30	NA	TRBJ1-2	CAWSELQGRPDGYTF
TRBV7-8	NA	TRBJ1-3	CASSQQIGSGNTIYF
TRBV5-6	once	TRBJ1-2	CASSSGTVNYGYTF
TRBV27	NA	TRBJ2-3	CASSLRRTRGADTQYF
TRBV4-1	NA	TRBJ1-2	CASSQEVLGQGRGYTF
TRBV13	NA	TRBJ2-3	CASSLGAGLPTDTQYF
TRBV6-5	NA	TRBJ2-7	CASSYQGAFVGQYF
TRBV28	NA	TRBJ1-5	CASSSRGVGPGQPQHF
TRBV4-3	NA	TRBJ2-3	CASSHGTSGRTDTQYF